Listed below are T cell receptor beta chains from one sample, sequenced in a study of T cell responses to AZD1222 COVID-19 vaccine. TCRdb's table, derived via immunoSEQ multiplex PCR, lists solely in-frame clones and lacks some. This sample yields approximately 160,000 clones, of which 94% are seen a single time; roughly 5.6% belongs to the top ten. The sequencing used peripheral blood, collected 28 days after the second AZD1222 dose. All receptors come from an adult who received the AZD1222 COVID-19 vaccine. CDR3s include the opening cysteine and the closing phenylalanine or tryptophan. A D gene is named only where the DNA matches it firmly. Clone sizes are given selectively: once, few, many, or a class where the clone is expanded.

V	size	D	J	DNA	CDR3
TRBV14	NA	TRBD1	TRBJ2-2	TGTGCCAGCAGCCAAGTGGTTAGGACAGGGCGGAACACCGGGGAGCTGTTTTTT	CASSQVVRTGRNTGELFF
TRBV27	NA	TRBD1	TRBJ1-2	TGTGCCAGCAGCCCCACAGGGGTAGTGGATTCGGGCGGCTACACCTTC	CASSPTGVVDSGGYTF
TRBV10-2	NA	NA	TRBJ1-2	TGCGCCAGCAGCAAACAACGAGCTAACTATGGCTACACCTTC	CASSKQRANYGYTF
TRBV19	NA	NA	TRBJ1-3	TGTGCCAGTAGTACGCCCCCGCCTCTTTTGAACCGCTCTGGAAACACCATATATTTT	CASSTPPPLLNRSGNTIYF
TRBV30	NA	NA	TRBJ1-2	TGTGCCTGGAGTGTACCGTCCCGTTATGGCTACACCTTC	CAWSVPSRYGYTF
TRBV30	NA	NA	TRBJ2-1	TGTGCCTGGAGCGGAGCCTACAATGAGCAGTTCTTC	CAWSGAYNEQFF
TRBV25-1	NA	NA	TRBJ1-2	TGTGCCAGCAGTGAATCATGGACGGCCCCCTTCGCCTTC	CASSESWTAPFAF
TRBV7-8	once	TRBD2	TRBJ2-5	TGTGCCAGCAGCGCGGGGGGTTACAGAGAGACCCAGTACTTC	CASSAGGYRETQYF
TRBV3-1/TRBV3-2	NA	TRBD1	TRBJ2-7	TGTGCCAGCAGCCCCCCGGGACAGTTTTACGAGCAGTACTTC	CASSPPGQFYEQYF
TRBV4-3	once	NA	TRBJ1-2	TGCGCCAGCAGCCAAGATCCAGGGACTAACTATGGCTACACCTTC	CASSQDPGTNYGYTF
TRBV5-8	NA	TRBD1	TRBJ1-1	TGTGCCGGGAAGGACAGGCCTATGAACACTGAAGCTTTCTTT	CAGKDRPMNTEAFF
TRBV18	NA	NA	TRBJ1-3	TGTGCCAGCTCCCCGGGGGTGAGCTCTGGAAACACCATATATTTT	CASSPGVSSGNTIYF
TRBV2	NA	TRBD2	TRBJ2-1	TGTGCCAGCAGTGTAGCTAGCGGGCCCTACAATGAGCAGTTCTTC	CASSVASGPYNEQFF
TRBV7-8	NA	NA	TRBJ1-1	TGTGCCAGCAGCCCCCGGGAGACCGCTAGGACGGGAGCTTTCTTT	CASSPRETARTGAFF
TRBV10-1	NA	NA	TRBJ1-2	TGCGCCAGCGCCCGGACTCTTAACTATGGCTACACCTTC	CASARTLNYGYTF
TRBV27	NA	NA	TRBJ2-7	TGTGCCAGCAGTCCGTCCGCCGCCCGGGACGAGCAGTACTTC	CASSPSAARDEQYF
TRBV27	NA	NA	TRBJ1-2	TGTGCCAGCAGTTCCGACAGATTCTATGGCTACACCTTC	CASSSDRFYGYTF
TRBV9	NA	NA	TRBJ1-1	TGTGCCAGCAGCGAGTCAGGGATGTTGTCTGAAGCTTTCTTT	CASSESGMLSEAFF
TRBV6-5	NA	NA	TRBJ2-1	TGTGCCAGCAGTTACTCATGGGATTCCTTTCTAGGTGAGCAGTTCTTC	CASSYSWDSFLGEQFF
TRBV7-9	NA	NA	TRBJ1-2	TGTGCCAGCAGCCACGGGGCAGGGGATGGCTACACCTTC	CASSHGAGDGYTF
TRBV10-3	once	NA	TRBJ2-6	TGTGCCATCAGTGTCGACCACTACTCTGGGGCCAACGTCCTGACTTTC	CAISVDHYSGANVLTF
TRBV6-2/TRBV6-3	NA	NA	TRBJ2-7	TGTGCCAGCAGTTTACAGGGAAGGGCCTACGAGCAGTACTTC	CASSLQGRAYEQYF
TRBV6-5	NA	NA	TRBJ1-1	TGTGCCAGCAGCTCTCAGGGTGTATCCACTGAAGCTTTCTTT	CASSSQGVSTEAFF
TRBV6-6	NA	TRBD1	TRBJ1-5	TGTGCCAGCAGTTACGGACAGGGAAGCAATCAGCCCCAGCATTTT	CASSYGQGSNQPQHF
TRBV19	NA	NA	TRBJ2-1	TGTGCCAGTAGTATAGAGGGGGCAAATTACAATGAGCAGTTCTTC	CASSIEGANYNEQFF
TRBV6-2/TRBV6-3	NA	TRBD2	TRBJ2-7	TGTGCCAGCAGTTACTCATACCTAGCGGGAGGAGGGGAGCAGTACTTC	CASSYSYLAGGGEQYF
TRBV6-5	once	TRBD1	TRBJ2-1	TGTGCCAGCACCGCCGGGACAGGGCCATACAATGAGCAGTTCTTC	CASTAGTGPYNEQFF
TRBV4-1	NA	TRBD1	TRBJ1-2	TGCGCCAGCAGTGACAGGGGGCGTGGGGACTATGGCTACACCTTC	CASSDRGRGDYGYTF
TRBV21-1	NA	NA	TRBJ2-7	TGTGCCAGCAGCGGGGGACTAGCGGGAGGCCCTCTTTACGAGCAGTACTTC	CASSGGLAGGPLYEQYF
TRBV19	NA	TRBD1	TRBJ1-2	TGTGCCAGTAGTCAAGGACAGGGCTATGGCTACACCTTC	CASSQGQGYGYTF
TRBV7-9	NA	NA	TRBJ1-1	TGTGCCAGCAGCTTGACACTGAACACTGAAGCTTTCTTT	CASSLTLNTEAFF
TRBV5-1	NA	NA	TRBJ2-7	TGCGCCAGCAGCTTTCACACTGACGGTGCCTACGAGCAGTACTTC	CASSFHTDGAYEQYF
TRBV21-1	NA	NA	TRBJ1-1	TGTGCCAGGCCTCCGGGTGGGGACACGAACACTGAAGCTTTCTTT	CARPPGGDTNTEAFF
TRBV7-2	NA	TRBD1	TRBJ1-1	TGTGCCAGCAGCTTATCCGGGACAGGGAGGACTTTCTTT	CASSLSGTGRTFF
TRBV9	NA	NA	TRBJ1-6	TGTGCCAGCAGCGTAGGACAGGCAGGAAATTCACCCCTCCACTTT	CASSVGQAGNSPLHF
TRBV20-1	NA	TRBD2	TRBJ2-3	TGCAGTGCTAGTGGGTTCAAGGCGGGAGGGCTAACAGATACGCAGTATTTT	CSASGFKAGGLTDTQYF
TRBV27	NA	NA	TRBJ1-2	TGTGCCAGCAGTCCAGGGGCGAACTATGGCTACACCTTC	CASSPGANYGYTF
TRBV3-1/TRBV3-2	NA	TRBD2	TRBJ2-1	TGTGCCAGCAGCCAACCGGGACTAGGGGTCGATGAGCAGTTCTTC	CASSQPGLGVDEQFF
TRBV14	NA	TRBD1	TRBJ1-4	TGTGCCAGCAGCTCTCGACAGGGCGGCGAAAAACTGTTTTTT	CASSSRQGGEKLFF
TRBV5-1	NA	NA	TRBJ1-2	TGCGCCAGCAGCTTTGGGACGGAAGCCTATGGCTACACCTTC	CASSFGTEAYGYTF
TRBV19	NA	TRBD1	TRBJ2-2	TGTGCCAGTAGTATGCCACAGGGGGCGTGGACCGGGGAGCTGTTTTTT	CASSMPQGAWTGELFF
TRBV7-2	NA	NA	TRBJ1-6	TGTGCCAGCAGCTTAGGGTCCGCCCAAAATAATTCACCCCTCCACTTT	CASSLGSAQNNSPLHF
TRBV7-3	NA	NA	TRBJ2-1	TGTGCCAGCAGCCAGGGTAATGAGCAGTTCTTC	CASSQGNEQFF
TRBV28	NA	NA	TRBJ2-5	TGTGCCAGCAACTTGGGGGGCCAAGAGACCCAGTACTTC	CASNLGGQETQYF
TRBV15	NA	NA	TRBJ1-6	TGTGCCACCAGCAGAGATATGGAGCGTTCACCCCTCCACTTT	CATSRDMERSPLHF
TRBV2	NA	TRBD2	TRBJ2-7	TGTGCCAGCAGCGCCGGACTAGCGGGGGAGCAGTACTTC	CASSAGLAGEQYF
TRBV7-2	NA	NA	TRBJ2-7	TGTGCCAGCACCTTACAGGGAGGATACTACGAGCAGTACTTC	CASTLQGGYYEQYF
TRBV25-1	NA	NA	TRBJ1-5	TGTGCCAGCAGTGACCCGGACAGTAAATCCCAGCATTTT	CASSDPDSKSQHF
TRBV7-8	NA	NA	TRBJ2-7	TGTGCCAGCAGCTTAAGGGTGACTAGCTACGAGCAGTACTTC	CASSLRVTSYEQYF
TRBV7-9	NA	TRBD1	TRBJ1-5	TGTGCCAGCAGCTTAGCGGGGACAGATACTAATCAGCCCCAGCATTTT	CASSLAGTDTNQPQHF
TRBV3-1/TRBV3-2	NA	NA	TRBJ1-1	TGTGCCAGCAGCCAAGTCGATCGGGGGTCGGACACTGAAGCTTTCTTT	CASSQVDRGSDTEAFF
TRBV4-2	NA	NA	TRBJ1-6	TGTGCCAGCAGCCAATCCCCGGGGCAGGCTGGGGCACCCCTCCACTTT	CASSQSPGQAGAPLHF
TRBV7-2	few	NA	TRBJ2-7	TGTGCCAGCAGAACCTCCCCAAACCTGAGAGTCTACGAGCAGTACTTC	CASRTSPNLRVYEQYF
TRBV2	NA	TRBD2	TRBJ2-3	TGTGCCAGCAGCGAGGGCGGGAGGGCCGCAGATACGCAGTATTTT	CASSEGGRAADTQYF
TRBV11-2	NA	NA	TRBJ2-1	TGTGCCAGCAGCCGTCGACAGGCCACCAACAACAATGAGCAGTTCTTC	CASSRRQATNNNEQFF
TRBV3-1/TRBV3-2	NA	NA	TRBJ1-6	TGTGCCAGCAGCCCCGAGGGGCCGTATAATTCACCCCTCCACTTT	CASSPEGPYNSPLHF
TRBV5-6	NA	TRBD1	TRBJ2-2	TGTGCCAGCACCCTGACAGGGCGGAACACCGGGGAGCTGTTTTTT	CASTLTGRNTGELFF
TRBV5-4	NA	NA	TRBJ2-5	TGTGCCAGCAGCGGAACAGGTACCCAAGAGACCCAGTACTTC	CASSGTGTQETQYF
TRBV5-1	once	TRBD2	TRBJ2-1	TGCGCCAGCAGCTCACGGACTAGCGGTCACAATGAGCAGTTCTTC	CASSSRTSGHNEQFF
TRBV25-1	once	NA	TRBJ2-5	TGTGCCAGCAGTGACCCCCGCCCCAGGGGACTTTTGGGAGAGACCCAGTACTTC	CASSDPRPRGLLGETQYF